The 7 T cell receptor beta chains below were found in one sample sequenced in a study of sequential checkpoint blockade in melanoma. Sample treatment: randomized to nivolumab then ipilimumab (arm A) or the reverse (arm B). Here immunoSEQ multiplex PCR was the method, and the copy in TCRdb shows in-frame clones only, minus some. Of around 9,600 clones listed, around 52% are singletons. The sequencing used CD8+ T cells sorted from blood (inferred from file names), collected from a patient given nivolumab and ipilimumab in sequence. These receptors originate from a human donor with melanoma.

The genes are TRBV15 and TRBJ1-3; 7 bases line up with TRBD1. The length of the CDR3 is 15 residues. Per germline, CDR1 LNHNV and CDR2 YYDKDF (reference sequence). Losses at the gene ends were 8 bases for V and 3 bases for J; bases not matched to a gene: 10. The DNA for the CDR3 is TGTGCCACCGGGGCGGGACAGTCAATTGGAAACACCATATATTTT. Its protein is CATGAGQSIGNTIYF.

In DNA form, the CDR3 reads TGTGCCAGCAGTGGCGGGGACTCTGGGGCCAACGTCCTGACTTTC. Residues: CASSGGDSGANVLTF. The rearrangement joins TRBV6-1 to TRBJ2-6, with D perhaps matching TRBD2 (6 bases). Trimming shortened V by 4 bases and J by 0 bases, and 7 bases separated the two germline ends. Germline loops: CDR1 MNHNS, CDR2 SASEGT. The CDR3 totals 15 residues.

V and J are TRBV23-1 and TRBJ2-1; 9 bases align to TRBD2. TRBV23-1 is sorted into the ORF group, with uncertain function. V shed 4 bases and J 13 bases; nucleotides not matched to a gene: 5. This CDR3 contains 12 residues. Written as DNA, the CDR3 is TGCGCCAGCAGTCCTAGCGGGACTGAACAGTTCTTC. Translating it yields CASSPSGTEQFF.

This clone has just a few counts. This chain joins TRBV7-9 and TRBJ2-2; 8 bases are a match to TRBD2. The CDR3 runs to 14 residues. The junction had 5 bases not matched to a gene; V was cut back by 7 bases and J by 4 bases. The germline V gene encodes CDR1 SEHNR and CDR2 FQNEAQ (reference sequence). The CDR3 reads CASISGTSTGELFF. Written as DNA, the CDR3 is TGTGCCAGCATTTCCGGGACTAGCACCGGGGAGCTGTTTTTT.

This clone was counted between two and nine times. The genes are TRBV6-6 and TRBJ2-7; no reliable D call. The CDR3 length is 14 residues. The V and J ends lost 0 bases and 0 bases respectively, with 6 bases between them. Germline CDR1 is MNHNY and CDR2 is SVGAGI (reference sequence). CDR3 loop: CASSYSASSYEQYF. The CDR3 DNA follows: TGTGCCAGCAGTTACTCGGCCAGCTCCTACGAGCAGTACTTC.

The V call is TRBV7-9, the J call TRBJ2-7; D unresolved. The CDR3 length is 13 residues. Germline V gives CDR1 SEHNR, CDR2 FQNEAQ (reference sequence). V was cut by 8 bases and J by 5 bases, with 16 bases left in between. The CDR3 DNA follows: TGTGCCAGCGGGCGAACGATTGGCAACGAGCAGTACTTC. Translated, it gives CASGRTIGNEQYF.

The chain employs TRBV7-9 and TRBJ2-7; 8 bases align to TRBD2. CDR3 size: 17 residues. Germline CDR1 SEHNR, CDR2 FQNEAQ (reference sequence). V lost 1 base to trimming and J lost 0 bases; unmatched junction nucleotides: 8. The CDR3 spells CASSLEVPSGSSYEQYF. The CDR3 bases are TGTGCCAGCAGCTTAGAGGTACCCAGCGGGAGCTCCTACGAGCAGTACTTC.